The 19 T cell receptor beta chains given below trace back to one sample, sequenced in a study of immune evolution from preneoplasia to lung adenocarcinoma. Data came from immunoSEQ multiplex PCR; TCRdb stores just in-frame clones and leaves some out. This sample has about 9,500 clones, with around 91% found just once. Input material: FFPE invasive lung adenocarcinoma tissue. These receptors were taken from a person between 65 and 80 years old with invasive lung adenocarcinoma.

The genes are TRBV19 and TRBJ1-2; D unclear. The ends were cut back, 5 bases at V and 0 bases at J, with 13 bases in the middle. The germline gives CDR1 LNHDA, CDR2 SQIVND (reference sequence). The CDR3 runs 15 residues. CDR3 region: CASSLQRTSNYGYTF. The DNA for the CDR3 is TGTGCCAGTAGTTTACAGCGAACTTCTAACTATGGCTACACCTTC.

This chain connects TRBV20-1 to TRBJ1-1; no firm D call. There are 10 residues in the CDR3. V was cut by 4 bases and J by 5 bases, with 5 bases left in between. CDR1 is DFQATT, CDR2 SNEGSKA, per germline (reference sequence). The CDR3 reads CSATGTEAFF. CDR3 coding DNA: TGCAGTGCTACGGGGACTGAAGCTTTCTTT.

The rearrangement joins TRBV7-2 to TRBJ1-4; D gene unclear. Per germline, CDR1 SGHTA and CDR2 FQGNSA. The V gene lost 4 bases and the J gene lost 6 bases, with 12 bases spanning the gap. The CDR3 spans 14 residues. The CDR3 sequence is CASSSRRRDEKLFF. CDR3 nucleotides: TGTGCCAGCAGCTCCCGGCGGAGGGATGAAAAACTGTTTTTT. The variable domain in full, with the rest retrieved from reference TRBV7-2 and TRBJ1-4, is GAGVSQSPSNKVTEKGKDVELRCDPISGHTALYWYRQSLGQGLEFLIYFQGNSAPDKSGLPSDRFSAERTGGSVSTLTIQRTQQEDSAVYLCASSSRRRDEKLFFGSGTQLSVL.

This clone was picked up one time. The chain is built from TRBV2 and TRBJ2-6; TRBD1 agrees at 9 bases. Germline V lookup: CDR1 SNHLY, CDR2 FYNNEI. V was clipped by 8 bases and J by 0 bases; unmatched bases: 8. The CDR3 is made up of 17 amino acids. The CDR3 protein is CASGAGQGISGANVLTF. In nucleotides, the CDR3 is TGTGCCAGCGGGGCGGGACAGGGAATCTCTGGGGCCAACGTCCTGACTTTC.

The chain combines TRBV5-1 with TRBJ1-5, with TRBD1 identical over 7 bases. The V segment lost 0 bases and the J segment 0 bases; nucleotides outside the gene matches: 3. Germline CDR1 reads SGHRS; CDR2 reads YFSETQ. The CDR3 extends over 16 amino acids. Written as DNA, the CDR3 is TGCGCCAGCAGCTTGGGGGCAGGGGGTAGCAATCAGCCCCAGCATTTT. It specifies CASSLGAGGSNQPQHF.

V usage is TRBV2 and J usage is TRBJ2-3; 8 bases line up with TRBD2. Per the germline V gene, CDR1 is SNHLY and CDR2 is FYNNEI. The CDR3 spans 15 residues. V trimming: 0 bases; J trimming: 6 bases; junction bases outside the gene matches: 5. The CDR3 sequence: CASSEAAGGPDTQYF. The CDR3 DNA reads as TGTGCCAGCAGTGAAGCGGCGGGGGGCCCGGATACGCAGTATTTT.

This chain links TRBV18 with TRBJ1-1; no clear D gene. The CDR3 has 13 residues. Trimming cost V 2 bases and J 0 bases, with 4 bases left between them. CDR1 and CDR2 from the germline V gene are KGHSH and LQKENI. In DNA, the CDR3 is TGTGCCAGCTCACCAGGGATGAACACTGAAGCTTTCTTT. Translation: CASSPGMNTEAFF.

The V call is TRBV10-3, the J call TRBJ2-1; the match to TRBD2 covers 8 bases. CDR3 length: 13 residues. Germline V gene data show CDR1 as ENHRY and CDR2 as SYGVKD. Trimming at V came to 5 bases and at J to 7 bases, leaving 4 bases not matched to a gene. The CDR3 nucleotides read TGTGCCATCAGTCGGGAGGGCCTAAATGAGCAGTTCTTC. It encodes CAISREGLNEQFF.

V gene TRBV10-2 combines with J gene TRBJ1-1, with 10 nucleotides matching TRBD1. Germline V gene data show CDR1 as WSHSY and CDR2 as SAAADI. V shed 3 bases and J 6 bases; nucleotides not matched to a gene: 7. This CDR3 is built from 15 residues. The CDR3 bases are TGCGCCAGCAGTGATACCGGACAGGGGGTATCTGAAGCTTTCTTT. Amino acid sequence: CASSDTGQGVSEAFF.

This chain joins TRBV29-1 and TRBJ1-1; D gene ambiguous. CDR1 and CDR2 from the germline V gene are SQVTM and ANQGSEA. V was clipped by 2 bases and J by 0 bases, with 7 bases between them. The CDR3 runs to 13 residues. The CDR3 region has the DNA TGCAGCGTTGAATCGGCGATGAACACTGAAGCTTTCTTT. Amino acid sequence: CSVESAMNTEAFF.

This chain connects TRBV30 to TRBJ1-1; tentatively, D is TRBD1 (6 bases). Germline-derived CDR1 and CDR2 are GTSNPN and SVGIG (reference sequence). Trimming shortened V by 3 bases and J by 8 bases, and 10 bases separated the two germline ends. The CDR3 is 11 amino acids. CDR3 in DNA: TGTGCCTGGAGCCAAACAGGGGAAGCTTTCTTT. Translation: CAWSQTGEAFF.

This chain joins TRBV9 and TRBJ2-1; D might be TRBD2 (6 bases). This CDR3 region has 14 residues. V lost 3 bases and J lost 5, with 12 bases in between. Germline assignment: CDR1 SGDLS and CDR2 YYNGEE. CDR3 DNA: TGTGCCAGCAGCGACCGGGACTGGGACAATGAGCAGTTCTTC. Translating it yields CASSDRDWDNEQFF.

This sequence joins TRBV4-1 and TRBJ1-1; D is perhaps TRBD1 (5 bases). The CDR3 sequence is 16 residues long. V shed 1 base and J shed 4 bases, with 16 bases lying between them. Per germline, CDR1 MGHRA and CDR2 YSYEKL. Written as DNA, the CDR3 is TGCGCCAGCAGCCAAGGGTCAGGGCCCTACGCCACTGAAGCTTTCTTT. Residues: CASSQGSGPYATEAFF.

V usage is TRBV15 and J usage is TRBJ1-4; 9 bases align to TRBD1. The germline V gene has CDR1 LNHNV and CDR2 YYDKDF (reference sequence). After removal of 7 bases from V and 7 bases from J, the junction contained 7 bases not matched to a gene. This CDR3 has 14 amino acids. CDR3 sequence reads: CATTTGGVGEKLFF. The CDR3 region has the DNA TGTGCCACCACTACAGGGGGCGTAGGTGAAAAACTGTTTTTT.

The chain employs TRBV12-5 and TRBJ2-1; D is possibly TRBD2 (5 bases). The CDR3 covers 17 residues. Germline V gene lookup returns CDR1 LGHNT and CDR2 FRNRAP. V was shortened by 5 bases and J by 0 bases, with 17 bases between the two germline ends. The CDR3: CASGTELRAVSYNEQFF. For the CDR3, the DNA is TGTGCTAGTGGTACTGAATTGAGGGCAGTCTCCTACAATGAGCAGTTCTTC.

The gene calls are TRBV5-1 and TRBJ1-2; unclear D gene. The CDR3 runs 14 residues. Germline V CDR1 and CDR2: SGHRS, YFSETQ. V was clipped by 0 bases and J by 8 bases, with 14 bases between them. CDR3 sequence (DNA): TGCGCCAGCAGCTTGGCTAGGGCGTCGGGAGGCTACACCTTC. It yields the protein CASSLARASGGYTF.

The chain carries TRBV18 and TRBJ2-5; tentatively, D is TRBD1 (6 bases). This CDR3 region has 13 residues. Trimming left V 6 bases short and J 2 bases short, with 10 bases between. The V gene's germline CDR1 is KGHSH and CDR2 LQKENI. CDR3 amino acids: CASSRTDQETQYF. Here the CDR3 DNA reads TGTGCCAGCTCTAGGACAGATCAAGAGACCCAGTACTTC.

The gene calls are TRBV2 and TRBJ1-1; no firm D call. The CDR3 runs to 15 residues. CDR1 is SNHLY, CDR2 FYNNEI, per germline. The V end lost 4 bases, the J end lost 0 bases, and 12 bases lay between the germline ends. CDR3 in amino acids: CASSARPTMNTEAFF. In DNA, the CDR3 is TGTGCCAGCAGTGCGCGACCGACCATGAACACTGAAGCTTTCTTT. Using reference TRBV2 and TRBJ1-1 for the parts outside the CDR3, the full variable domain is EPEVTQTPSHQVTQMGQEVILRCVPISNHLYFYWYRQILGQKVEFLVSFYNNEISEKSEIFDDQFSVERPDGSNFTLKIRSTKLEDSAMYFCASSARPTMNTEAFFGQGTRLTVV.

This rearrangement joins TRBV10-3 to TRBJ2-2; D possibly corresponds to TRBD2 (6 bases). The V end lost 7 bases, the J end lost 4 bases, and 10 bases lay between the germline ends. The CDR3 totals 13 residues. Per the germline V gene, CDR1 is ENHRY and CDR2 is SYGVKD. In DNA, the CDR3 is TGTGCCATCATGGGGGGATCCACCGGGGAGCTGTTTTTT. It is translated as CAIMGGSTGELFF.